The entry below describes one T cell receptor beta chain. The data were taken from a study of blood T cell repertoires in COVID-19. Clones were read by immunoSEQ multiplex PCR, and TCRdb kept only the in-frame ones, dropping some. The sample has about 58,000 clones, about 78% seen once. The V end was cut by 4 bases, the J end by 2 bases, with 3 bases between. This CDR3 contains 13 residues. This clonotype was sampled from a human donor in a cohort sampled during active COVID-19. This chain uses TRBV12-3 or TRBV12-4 with TRBJ2-6; D gene ambiguous. The material sequenced was peripheral blood. DNA for the CDR3: TGTGCCAGCAGTTCAACTGGGGCCAACGTCCTGACTTTC. This translates into CASSSTGANVLTF.